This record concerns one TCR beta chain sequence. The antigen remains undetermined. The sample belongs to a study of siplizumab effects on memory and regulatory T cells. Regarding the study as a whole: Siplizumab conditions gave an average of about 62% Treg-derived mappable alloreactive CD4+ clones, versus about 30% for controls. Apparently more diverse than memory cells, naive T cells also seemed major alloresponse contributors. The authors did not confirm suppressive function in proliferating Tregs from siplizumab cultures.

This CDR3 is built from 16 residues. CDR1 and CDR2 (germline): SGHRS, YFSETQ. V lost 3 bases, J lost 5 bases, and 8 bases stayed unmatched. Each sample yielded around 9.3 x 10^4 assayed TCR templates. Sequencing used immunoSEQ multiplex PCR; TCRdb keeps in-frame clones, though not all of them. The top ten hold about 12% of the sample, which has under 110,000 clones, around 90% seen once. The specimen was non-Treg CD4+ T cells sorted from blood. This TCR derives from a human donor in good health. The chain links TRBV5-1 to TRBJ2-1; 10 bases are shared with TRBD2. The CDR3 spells CASSWGAGGPDNEQFF. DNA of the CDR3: TGCGCCAGCAGCTGGGGAGCGGGAGGGCCGGACAATGAGCAGTTCTTC.